This T cell receptor (beta chain) is drawn from a study of shared clonotypes between healthy human individuals. V was trimmed by 6 bases and J by 0 bases, leaving 13 bases between them. CDR1 and CDR2 from the germline V gene are SGDLS and YYNGEE. The CDR3 is 15 amino acids. This table comes from immunoSEQ multiplex PCR, and its TCRdb copy is limited to in-frame clones, with some not included. Of some 1,600,000 clones listed, 98% are singletons. This receptor was taken from a man in his thirties or forties in good health. V gene TRBV9 combines with J gene TRBJ2-1, with D unclear. Source material: naive CD4+ T cells sorted from blood. The subset: CD45RA+ positively selected. CDR3 region: CASTTAHSSYNEQFF. CDR3 nucleotides: TGTGCCAGCACCACGGCTCACAGCTCCTACAATGAGCAGTTCTTC.